The entry that follows covers one TCR beta chain sequence. Antigen unknown. This sample is part of a study of T cell repertoires in cytomegalovirus infection. The wider study: Carrying CMV and the relevant HLA type showed in public TCR beta signatures. Study-level results: CMV-specific TCR beta clonotypes restricted by HLA-C dominated the ex vivo response. The cumulative frequency of public TCR beta families distinguished individuals who carried CMV together with the relevant HLA.

MiXCR, run by TCRdb on the reads, gives a single entry per CDR3 protein. This sample yields roughly 310,000 distinct CDR3 sequences, of which 17% are seen a single time; around 12% belongs to the top ten. The V and J ends lost 2 bases and 0 bases, in that order; junction bases with no gene match: 4. Germline V gene data show CDR1 as DFQATT and CDR2 as SNEGSKA (reference sequence). This CDR3 spans 15 amino acids. Sequencing was performed on PBMCs. This TCR came from a human donor in good health (CMV status not recorded). Some clones in this sample may be carry-over from other donors' samples. The chain links TRBV20-1 to TRBJ1-5; 7 bases match TRBD1. This chain's CDR3 is CSARRGGVSNQPQHF. The CDR3 DNA follows: TGCAGTGCTAGACGAGGGGGCGTTAGCAATCAGCCCCAGCATTTT.